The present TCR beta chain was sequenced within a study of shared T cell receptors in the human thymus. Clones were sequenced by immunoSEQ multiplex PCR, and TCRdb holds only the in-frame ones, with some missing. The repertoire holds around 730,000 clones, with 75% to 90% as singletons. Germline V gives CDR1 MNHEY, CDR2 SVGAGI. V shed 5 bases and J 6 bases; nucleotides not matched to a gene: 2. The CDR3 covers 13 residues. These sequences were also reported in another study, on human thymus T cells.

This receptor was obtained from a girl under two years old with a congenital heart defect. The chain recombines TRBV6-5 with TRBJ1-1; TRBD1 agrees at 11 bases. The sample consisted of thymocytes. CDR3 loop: CASSMGQGAEAFF. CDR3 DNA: TGTGCCAGCAGTATGGGACAGGGGGCTGAAGCTTTCTTT.